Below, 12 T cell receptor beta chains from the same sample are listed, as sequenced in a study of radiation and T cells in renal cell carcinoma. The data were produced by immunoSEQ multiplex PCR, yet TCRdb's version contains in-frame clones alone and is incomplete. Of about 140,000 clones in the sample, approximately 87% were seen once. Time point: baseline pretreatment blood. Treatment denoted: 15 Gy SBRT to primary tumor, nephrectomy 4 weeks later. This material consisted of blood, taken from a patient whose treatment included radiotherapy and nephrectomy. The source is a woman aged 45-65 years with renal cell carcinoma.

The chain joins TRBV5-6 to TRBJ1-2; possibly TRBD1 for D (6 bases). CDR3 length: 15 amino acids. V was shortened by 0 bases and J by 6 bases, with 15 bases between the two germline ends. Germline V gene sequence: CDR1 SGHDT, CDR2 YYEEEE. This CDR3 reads CASSLATTGIHGYTF. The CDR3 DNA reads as TGTGCCAGCAGCTTGGCCACTACAGGGATCCATGGCTACACCTTC.

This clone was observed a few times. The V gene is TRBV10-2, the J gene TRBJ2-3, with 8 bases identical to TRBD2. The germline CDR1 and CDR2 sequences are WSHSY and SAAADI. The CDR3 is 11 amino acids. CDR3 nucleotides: TGCGCGGCGGGAGGATCGAATACGCAGTATTTT. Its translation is CAAGGSNTQYF.

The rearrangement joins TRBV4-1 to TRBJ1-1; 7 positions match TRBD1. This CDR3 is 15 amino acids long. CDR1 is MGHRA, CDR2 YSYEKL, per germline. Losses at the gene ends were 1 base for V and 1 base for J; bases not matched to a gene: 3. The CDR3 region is CASSQGQGRNTEAFF. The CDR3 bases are TGCGCCAGCAGCCAAGGACAGGGAAGGAACACTGAAGCTTTCTTT.

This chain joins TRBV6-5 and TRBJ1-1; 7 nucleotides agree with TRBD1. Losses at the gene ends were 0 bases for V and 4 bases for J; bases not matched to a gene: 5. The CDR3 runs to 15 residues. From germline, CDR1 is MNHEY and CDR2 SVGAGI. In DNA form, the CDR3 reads TGTGCCAGCAGTTACTCCGACAGGGATGGCACTGAAGCTTTCTTT. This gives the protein CASSYSDRDGTEAFF.

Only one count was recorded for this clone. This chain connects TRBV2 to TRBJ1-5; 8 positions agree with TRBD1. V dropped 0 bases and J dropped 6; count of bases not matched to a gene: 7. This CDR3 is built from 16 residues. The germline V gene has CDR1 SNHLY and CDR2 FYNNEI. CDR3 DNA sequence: TGTGCCAGCAGTGAAGCAAGGACAGGGATTGGTCAGCCCCAGCATTTT. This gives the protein CASSEARTGIGQPQHF. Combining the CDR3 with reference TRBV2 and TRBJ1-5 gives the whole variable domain EPEVTQTPSHQVTQMGQEVILRCVPISNHLYFYWYRQILGQKVEFLVSFYNNEISEKSEIFDDQFSVERPDGSNFTLKIRSTKLEDSAMYFCASSEARTGIGQPQHFGDGTRLSIL.

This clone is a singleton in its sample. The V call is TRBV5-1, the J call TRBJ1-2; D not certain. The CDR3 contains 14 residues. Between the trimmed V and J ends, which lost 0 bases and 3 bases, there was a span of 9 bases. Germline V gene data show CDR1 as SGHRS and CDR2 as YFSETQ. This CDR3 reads CASSLDRTYYGYTF. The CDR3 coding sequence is TGCGCCAGCAGCTTGGACCGGACCTACTATGGCTACACCTTC. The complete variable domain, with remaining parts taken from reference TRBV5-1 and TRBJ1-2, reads KAGVTQTPRYLIKTRGQQVTLSCSPISGHRSVSWYQQTPGQGLQFLFEYFSETQRNKGNFPGRFSGRQFSNSRSEMNVSTLELGDSALYLCASSLDRTYYGYTFGSGTRLTVV.

DNA of the CDR3: TGTGCCAGTAAGGAGGAGAACACTGAAGCTTTCTTT. Its protein is CASKEENTEAFF. This chain joins TRBV19 and TRBJ1-1; D not certain. This CDR3 contains 12 residues. Germline CDR1 is LNHDA and CDR2 is SQIVND (reference sequence). V dropped 7 bases and J dropped 1 base, with 7 bases sitting between them.

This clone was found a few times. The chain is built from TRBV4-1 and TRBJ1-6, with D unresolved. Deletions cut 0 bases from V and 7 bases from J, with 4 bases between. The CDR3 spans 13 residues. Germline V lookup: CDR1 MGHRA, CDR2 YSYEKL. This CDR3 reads CASSQDKNSPLHF. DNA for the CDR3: TGCGCCAGCAGCCAAGATAAGAATTCACCCCTCCACTTT.

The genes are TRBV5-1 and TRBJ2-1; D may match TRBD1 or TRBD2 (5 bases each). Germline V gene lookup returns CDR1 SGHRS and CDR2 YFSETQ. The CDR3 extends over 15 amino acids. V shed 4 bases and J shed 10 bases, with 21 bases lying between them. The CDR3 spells CASSMAPGTTREQFF. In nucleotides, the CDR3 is TGCGCCAGCAGCATGGCCCCGGGGACCACGCGGGAGCAGTTCTTC. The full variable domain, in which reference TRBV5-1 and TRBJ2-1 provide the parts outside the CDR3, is KAGVTQTPRYLIKTRGQQVTLSCSPISGHRSVSWYQQTPGQGLQFLFEYFSETQRNKGNFPGRFSGRQFSNSRSEMNVSTLELGDSALYLCASSMAPGTTREQFFGPGTRLTVL.

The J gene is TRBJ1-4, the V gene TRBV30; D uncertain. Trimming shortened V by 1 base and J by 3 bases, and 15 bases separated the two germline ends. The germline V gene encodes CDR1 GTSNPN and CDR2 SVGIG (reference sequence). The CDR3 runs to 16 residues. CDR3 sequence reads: CAWSGDNPWANEKLFF. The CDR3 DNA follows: TGTGCCTGGAGTGGAGATAACCCTTGGGCTAATGAAAAACTGTTTTTT.

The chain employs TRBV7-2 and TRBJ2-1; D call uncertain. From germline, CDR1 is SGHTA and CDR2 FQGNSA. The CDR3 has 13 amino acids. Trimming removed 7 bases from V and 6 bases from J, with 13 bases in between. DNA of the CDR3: TGTGCCAGCACCCATCCCCCGGGCAATGAGCAGTTCTTC. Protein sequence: CASTHPPGNEQFF.

The CDR3 sequence: CASIRGPTGGELFF. CDR3 DNA: TGTGCCAGTATCCGCGGGCCGACGGGCGGGGAGCTGTTTTTT. The rearrangement links TRBV19 to TRBJ2-2, with a possible D match to TRBD2 (5 bases). The V gene's germline CDR1 is LNHDA and CDR2 SQIVND (reference sequence). V lost 7 bases, J lost 7 bases, and 16 bases lay in between. The CDR3 loop spans 14 amino acids.